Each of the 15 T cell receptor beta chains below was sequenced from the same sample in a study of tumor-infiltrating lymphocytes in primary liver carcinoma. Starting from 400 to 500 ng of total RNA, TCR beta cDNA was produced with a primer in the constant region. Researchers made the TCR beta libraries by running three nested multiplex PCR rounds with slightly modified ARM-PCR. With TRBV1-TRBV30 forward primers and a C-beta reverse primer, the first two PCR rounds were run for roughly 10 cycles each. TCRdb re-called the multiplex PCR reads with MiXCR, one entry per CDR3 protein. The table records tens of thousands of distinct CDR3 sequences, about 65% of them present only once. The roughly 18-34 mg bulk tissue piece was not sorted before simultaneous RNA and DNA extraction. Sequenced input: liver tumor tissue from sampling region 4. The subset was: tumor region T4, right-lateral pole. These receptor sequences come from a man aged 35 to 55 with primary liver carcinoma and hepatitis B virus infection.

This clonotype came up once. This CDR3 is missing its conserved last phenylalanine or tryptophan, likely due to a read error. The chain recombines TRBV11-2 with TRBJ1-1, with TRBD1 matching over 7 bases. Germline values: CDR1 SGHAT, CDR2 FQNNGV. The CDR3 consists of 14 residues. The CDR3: CASSLVRGDTEAFI. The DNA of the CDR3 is TGTGCAAGCAGCTTAGTCAGGGGGGACACTGAAGCTTTCATT.

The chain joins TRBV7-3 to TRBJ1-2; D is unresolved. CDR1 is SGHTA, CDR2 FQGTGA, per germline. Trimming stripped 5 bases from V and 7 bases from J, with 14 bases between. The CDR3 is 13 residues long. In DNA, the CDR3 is TGTGCCAGCAGCCCCGGAGGGATGGGTGGCTACACCTTC. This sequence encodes CASSPGGMGGYTF.

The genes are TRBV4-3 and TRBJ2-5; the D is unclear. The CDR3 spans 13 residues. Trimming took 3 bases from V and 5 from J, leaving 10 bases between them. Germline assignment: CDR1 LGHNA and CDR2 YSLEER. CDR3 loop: CASSHNPNETQYF. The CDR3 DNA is TGCGCCAGCAGCCATAATCCCAATGAGACCCAGTACTTC.

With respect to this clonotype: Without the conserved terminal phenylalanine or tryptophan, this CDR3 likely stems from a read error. This CDR3 is CASSLRPMGGYTL. As DNA, the CDR3 is TGTGCCAGCAGCTTAAGACCAATGGGTGGTTACACCCTC. The rearrangement links TRBV7-9 to TRBJ1-2; no clear D. Trimming pared 2 bases from V and 11 bases from J, leaving 15 bases between. Germline V gene lookup returns CDR1 SEHNR and CDR2 FQNEAQ (reference sequence). This CDR3 comprises 13 residues.

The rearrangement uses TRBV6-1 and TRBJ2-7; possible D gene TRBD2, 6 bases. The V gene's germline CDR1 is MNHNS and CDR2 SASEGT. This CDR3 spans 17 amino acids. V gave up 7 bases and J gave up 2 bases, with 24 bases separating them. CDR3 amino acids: CASKRQPGNSGPYEQYF. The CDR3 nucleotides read TGTGCCAGCAAAAGACAACCCGGGAATAGCGGACCCTACGAGCAGTACTTC.

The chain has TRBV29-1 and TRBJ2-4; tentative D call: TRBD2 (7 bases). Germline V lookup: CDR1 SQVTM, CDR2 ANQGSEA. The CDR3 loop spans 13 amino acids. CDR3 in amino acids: CSGGGIAKNIQYF. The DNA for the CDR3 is TGCAGTGGGGGGGGCATAGCCAAAAACATTCAGTACTTC.

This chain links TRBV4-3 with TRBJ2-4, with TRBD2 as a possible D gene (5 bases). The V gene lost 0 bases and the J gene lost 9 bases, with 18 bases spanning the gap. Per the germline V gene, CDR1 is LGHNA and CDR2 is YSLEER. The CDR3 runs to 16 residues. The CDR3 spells CASSQDGSLAISIQYF. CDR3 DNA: TGCGCCAGCAGCCAAGATGGCAGCCTAGCCATAAGCATTCAGTACTTC.

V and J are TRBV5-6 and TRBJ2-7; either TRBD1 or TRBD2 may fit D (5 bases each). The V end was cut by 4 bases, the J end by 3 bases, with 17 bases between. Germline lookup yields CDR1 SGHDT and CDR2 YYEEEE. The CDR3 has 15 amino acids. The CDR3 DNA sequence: TGTGCCAGCAGCCTTAGAGGGACGAGGTTCTACGAGCAGTACTTC. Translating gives CASSLRGTRFYEQYF. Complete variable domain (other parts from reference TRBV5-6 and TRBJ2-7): DAGVTQSPTHLIKTRGQQVTLRCSPKSGHDTVSWYQQALGQGPQFIFQYYEEEERQRGNFPDRFSGHQFPNYSSELNVNALLLGDSALYLCASSLRGTRFYEQYFGPGTRLTVT.

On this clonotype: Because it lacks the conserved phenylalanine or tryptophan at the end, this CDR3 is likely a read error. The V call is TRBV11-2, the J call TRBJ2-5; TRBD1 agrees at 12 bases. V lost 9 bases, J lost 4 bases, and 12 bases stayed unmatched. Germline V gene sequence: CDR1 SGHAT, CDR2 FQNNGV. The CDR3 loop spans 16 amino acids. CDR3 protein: CASSTTGTGGLETQYL. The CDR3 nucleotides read TGTGCCAGTAGCACCACCGGGACAGGGGGCCTAGAGACCCAGTACCTC.

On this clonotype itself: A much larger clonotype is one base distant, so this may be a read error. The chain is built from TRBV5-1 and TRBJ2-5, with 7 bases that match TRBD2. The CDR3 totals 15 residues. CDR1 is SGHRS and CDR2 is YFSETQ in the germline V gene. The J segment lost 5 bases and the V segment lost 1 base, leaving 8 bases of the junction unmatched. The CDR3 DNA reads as TGCGCCAGCAGCTTGACGGGGACTACCGAGGAGACCCAGTACTTC. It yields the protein CASSLTGTTEETQYF.

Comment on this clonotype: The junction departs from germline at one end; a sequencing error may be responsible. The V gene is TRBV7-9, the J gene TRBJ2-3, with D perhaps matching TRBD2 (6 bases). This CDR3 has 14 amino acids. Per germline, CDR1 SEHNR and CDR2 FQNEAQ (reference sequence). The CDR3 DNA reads TGTGCCAGCAGCCAGGAGACGGGAGCCGATACGAAGTATTTT. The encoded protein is CASSQETGADTKYF.

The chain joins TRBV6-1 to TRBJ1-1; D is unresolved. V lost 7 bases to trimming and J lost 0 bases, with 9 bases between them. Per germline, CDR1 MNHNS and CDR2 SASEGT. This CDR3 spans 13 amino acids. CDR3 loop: CASNEGVNTEAFF. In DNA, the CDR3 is TGTGCCAGCAATGAGGGTGTGAACACTGAAGCTTTCTTT.

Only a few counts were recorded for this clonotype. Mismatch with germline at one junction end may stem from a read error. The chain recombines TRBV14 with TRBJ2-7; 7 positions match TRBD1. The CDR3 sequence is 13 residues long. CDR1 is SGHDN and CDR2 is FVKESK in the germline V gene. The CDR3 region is CAGSTQGSYEQYF. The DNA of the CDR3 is TGTGCCGGCAGCACACAGGGGTCCTACGAGCAGTATTTC. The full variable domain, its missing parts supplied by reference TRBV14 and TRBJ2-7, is EAGVTQFPSHSVIEKGQTVTLRCDPISGHDNLYWYRRVMGKEIKFLLHFVKESKQDESGMPNNRFLAERTGGTYSTLKVQPAELEDSGVYFCAGSTQGSYEQYFGPGTRLTVT.

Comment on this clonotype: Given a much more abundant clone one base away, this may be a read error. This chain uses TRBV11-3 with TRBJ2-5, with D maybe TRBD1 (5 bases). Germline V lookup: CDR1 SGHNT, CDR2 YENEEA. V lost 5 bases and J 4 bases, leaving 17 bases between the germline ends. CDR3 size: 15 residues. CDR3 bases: TGTGCCAGCAGCCTCTGGATAGGGGAAAGAGAGACCCAGTACTTC. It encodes CASSLWIGERETQYF.

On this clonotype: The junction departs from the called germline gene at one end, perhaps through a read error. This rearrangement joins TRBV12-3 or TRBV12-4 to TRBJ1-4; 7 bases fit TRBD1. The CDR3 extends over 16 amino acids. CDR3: CASSLQGERMNEKLFF. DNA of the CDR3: TGTGCTAGCAGTCTGCAGGGGGAACGCATGAATGAAAAACTGTTTTTT.